A single sample is the source of the 21 T cell receptor beta chains below, sequenced in a study of Ad26.COV2.S vaccination and SARS-CoV-2 variants (dated by TCRdb to the early 2020s). The intended sense of this specimen's treatment or condition label: around 19 received Ad26.COV2.S at low or high dose, single or two shots; five or six received placebo; per-sample allocation not given. For vaccine and placebo recipients, the sequenced repertoires came from samples collected on day 63 after the first injection. Receptor amplification or capture employed the immunoSEQ multiplex PCR assay. The clones in this table, taken by TCRdb from immuneACCESS, are in-frame only. Not every clone is retained; where verified, under half of the shortfall comes from an unresolved V gene, and the cause of the rest is unknown. The sample table shows 450,000 to 550,000 clones, and 89% are seen once. The ten top clones hold about 2.4% of the sample.

The sequencing used peripheral blood, collected in a trial of Ad26.COV2.S vaccine versus placebo. The receptors derive from a person between 18 and 60 years old who received the Ad26.COV2.S COVID-19 vaccine or a placebo.

The V gene is TRBV13, the J gene TRBJ2-1; D remains ambiguous. Looked up from germline, CDR1 is PRHDT and CDR2 is FYEKMQ (reference sequence). This CDR3 has 13 amino acids. The V end was cut by 2 bases, the J end by 8 bases, with 10 bases between. The CDR3 sequence is CASSLNRRDEQFF. DNA for the CDR3: TGTGCCAGCAGCTTAAACCGGAGAGATGAGCAGTTCTTC. The full variable domain, with the rest looked up from reference TRBV13 and TRBJ2-1, is AAGVIQSPRHLIKEKRETATLKCYPIPRHDTVYWYQQGPGQDPQFLISFYEKMQSDKGSIPDRFSAQQFSDYHSELNMSSLELGDSALYFCASSLNRRDEQFFGPGTRLTVL.

The CDR3: CASSQDRNRVTEAFF. CDR3 nucleotides: TGCGCCAGCAGCCAAGACCGCAACAGGGTTACTGAAGCTTTCTTT. The rearrangement joins TRBV4-3 to TRBJ1-1; D perhaps matches TRBD1 (6 bases). Per the germline V gene, CDR1 is LGHNA and CDR2 is YSLEER. Trimming took 0 bases from V and 5 from J, leaving 13 bases between them. This CDR3 is 15 amino acids long.

The V call is TRBV28, the J call TRBJ2-5; unclear D gene. Germline values: CDR1 MDHEN, CDR2 SYDVKM. The V and J ends lost 5 bases and 1 base respectively, with 20 bases between them. The CDR3 loop spans 17 amino acids. The DNA of the CDR3 is TGTGCCAGCAGTCCCCCTTTTGAGTGGCATCTCCAAGAGACCCAGTACTTC. Protein sequence: CASSPPFEWHLQETQYF.

Turning to this clone: Distinct nucleotide sequences in the sample also encode this CDR3. The V gene is TRBV2, the J gene TRBJ1-6; D ambiguous. From germline, CDR1 is SNHLY and CDR2 FYNNEI. The V and J ends lost 4 bases and 4 bases respectively, with 5 bases between them. This CDR3 region has 13 residues. The CDR3 is CASSGQYNSPLHF. The CDR3 DNA reads TGTGCCAGCAGTGGGCAGTATAATTCACCCCTCCACTTT.

This clone was observed a single time. The J gene is TRBJ1-2, the V gene TRBV18; the D gene is possibly TRBD1 (6 bases). Germline V gives CDR1 KGHSH, CDR2 LQKENI. Deletions cut 3 bases from V and 8 bases from J, with 16 bases between. CDR3 length equals 14 residues. The CDR3 sequence: CASSPPGRGGGYTF. CDR3 coding DNA: TGTGCCAGCTCACCGCCGGGTCGGGGGGGCGGCTACACCTTC.

The CDR3 spells CASSSMETQYF. DNA for the CDR3: TGTGCCAGCAGTTCTATGGAGACCCAGTACTTC. This rearrangement joins TRBV6-5 to TRBJ2-5; D ambiguous. Trimming left V 4 bases short and J 5 bases short, with 5 bases between. CDR3 length: 11 amino acids. The germline V gene encodes CDR1 MNHEY and CDR2 SVGAGI.

This chain connects TRBV7-2 to TRBJ1-5, with D unclear. V lost 1 base and J lost 1, with 11 bases in between. The CDR3 spans 16 residues. Germline V gives CDR1 SGHTA, CDR2 FQGNSA. The CDR3 region has the DNA TGTGCCAGCAGCTTAGTGGGCGCGGGGAGCAATCAGCCCCAGCATTTT. This encodes CASSLVGAGSNQPQHF. The full variable domain, rest sourced from reference TRBV7-2 and TRBJ1-5, is GAGVSQSPSNKVTEKGKDVELRCDPISGHTALYWYRQSLGQGLEFLIYFQGNSAPDKSGLPSDRFSAERTGGSVSTLTIQRTQQEDSAVYLCASSLVGAGSNQPQHFGDGTRLSIL.

This clone was seen only once. The V gene is TRBV2, the J gene TRBJ2-1; 7 nucleotides line up with TRBD2. This CDR3 contains 16 residues. Germline V CDR1 and CDR2: SNHLY, FYNNEI. V lost 0 bases and J lost 8; bases outside the gene matches: 10. Written as DNA, the CDR3 is TGTGCCAGCAGTGAAGCACGACTAGCTGGGGGGGATGAGCAGTTCTTC. As protein: CASSEARLAGGDEQFF. The complete variable domain, with remaining parts taken from reference TRBV2 and TRBJ2-1, reads EPEVTQTPSHQVTQMGQEVILRCVPISNHLYFYWYRQILGQKVEFLVSFYNNEISEKSEIFDDQFSVERPDGSNFTLKIRSTKLEDSAMYFCASSEARLAGGDEQFFGPGTRLTVL.

This clone was found once. This chain links TRBV28 with TRBJ2-4, with D perhaps TRBD2 (6 bases). Germline V gene data show CDR1 as MDHEN and CDR2 as SYDVKM. CDR3 length equals 17 residues. V dropped 5 bases and J dropped 1 base, with 18 bases sitting between them. The CDR3 nucleotides read TGTGCCAGCAGTCGGGCAAGGGGAGGATGGGCCAAAAACATTCAGTACTTC. It encodes CASSRARGGWAKNIQYF.

The V gene is TRBV12-5, the J gene TRBJ2-2; D perhaps matches TRBD1 (6 bases). Germline V gene sequence: CDR1 LGHNT, CDR2 FRNRAP. Trimming removed 8 bases from V and 5 bases from J, with 12 bases in between. The CDR3 extends over 13 amino acids. The CDR3: CASSGVGTGELFF. The DNA for the CDR3 is TGTGCTAGTTCAGGGGTGGGGACCGGGGAGCTGTTTTTT.

This rearrangement joins TRBV7-2 to TRBJ2-2; D is uncertain. From germline, CDR1 is SGHTA and CDR2 FQGNSA. Trimming pared 1 base from V and 1 base from J, leaving 16 bases between. This CDR3 spans 18 amino acids. The CDR3 region has the DNA TGTGCCAGCAGCTTAGGTGTGACGGCCGTTGGGAACACCGGGGAGCTGTTTTTT. It specifies CASSLGVTAVGNTGELFF.

The chain recombines TRBV4-2 with TRBJ1-2, with a possible D match to TRBD1 (5 bases). Looked up from germline, CDR1 is LGHNA and CDR2 is YNFKEQ. This CDR3 is built from 18 residues. V dropped 0 bases and J dropped 0 bases, with 17 bases sitting between them. CDR3 amino acids: CASSQDGPGQSPNYGYTF. In nucleotides, the CDR3 is TGTGCCAGCAGCCAAGATGGGCCGGGGCAGAGTCCTAACTATGGCTACACCTTC.

The chain links TRBV2 to TRBJ2-1; D gene unclear. Germline CDR1 SNHLY, CDR2 FYNNEI. V shed 2 bases and J shed 5 bases, with 10 bases lying between them. This CDR3 has 14 amino acids. The CDR3 region is CASSEYQIDNEQFF. CDR3 nucleotide sequence: TGTGCCAGCAGTGAATACCAGATCGACAATGAGCAGTTCTTC.

The chain combines TRBV29-1 with TRBJ2-1; 10 positions match TRBD2. The CDR3 loop spans 14 amino acids. CDR1 and CDR2 (germline): SQVTM, ANQGSEA. The J segment lost 4 bases and the V segment lost 4 bases, leaving 4 bases of the junction unmatched. For the CDR3, the DNA is TGCAGCGTTGTAGGACTAGCGGAATACAATGAGCAGTTCTTC. Protein sequence: CSVVGLAEYNEQFF.

This chain joins TRBV5-1 and TRBJ2-3; weak D call: TRBD2 (5 bases). The CDR3 is made up of 14 amino acids. CDR1 SGHRS and CDR2 YFSETQ come from the germline V gene. Trimming left V 1 base short and J 4 bases short, with 10 bases between. CDR3 sequence reads: CASSLIGRADTQYF. CDR3 in DNA: TGCGCCAGCAGCTTGATAGGGCGGGCAGATACGCAGTATTTT.

The chain joins TRBV7-2 to TRBJ1-2, with 7 positions matching TRBD1. V shed 5 bases, J shed 4 bases, and the junction held 13 bases outside the gene matches. The CDR3 runs to 16 residues. Germline assignment: CDR1 SGHTA and CDR2 FQGNSA. Here the CDR3 reads CASSPRYGTALYGYTF. The CDR3 DNA reads as TGTGCCAGCAGCCCTAGATACGGGACAGCCCTCTATGGCTACACCTTC.

V and J are TRBV7-2 and TRBJ2-5; 8 bases line up with TRBD2. The CDR3 is 15 amino acids. CDR1 SGHTA and CDR2 FQGNSA come from the germline V gene. After removal of 6 bases from V and 2 bases from J, the junction contained 8 bases not matched to a gene. The CDR3 bases are TGTGCCAGCAGTGCGAGCGGGGGCTTACAAGAGACCCAGTACTTC. Translation: CASSASGGLQETQYF.

The chain combines TRBV12-5 with TRBJ2-6, with D possibly TRBD2 on 6 matching bases. With 1 base removed from V and 4 bases from J, the gap between germline ends came to 14 bases. Germline lookup yields CDR1 LGHNT and CDR2 FRNRAP. The CDR3 extends over 17 amino acids. The CDR3 nucleotides read TGTGCTAGTGGTTTGGGGGACGGGGGATCCGGGGCCAACGTCCTGACTTTC. It codes for CASGLGDGGSGANVLTF.

The chain joins TRBV19 to TRBJ1-6; D perhaps matches TRBD1 (6 bases). In germline, CDR1 is LNHDA, CDR2 SQIVND (reference sequence). V lost 5 bases and J 2 bases, leaving 13 bases between the germline ends. The CDR3 contains 16 residues. CDR3 region: CASSFLRGTYNSPLHF. The CDR3 coding sequence is TGTGCCAGTAGTTTCCTCAGGGGCACCTATAATTCACCCCTCCACTTT.

This chain connects TRBV4-2 to TRBJ1-5; D gene unclear. Per germline, CDR1 LGHNA and CDR2 YNFKEQ. The CDR3 consists of 15 residues. V lost 0 bases and J 5 bases, leaving 11 bases between the germline ends. As DNA, the CDR3 is TGTGCCAGCAGCCAAGATCGTCAGCGCGATCAGCCCCAGCATTTT. Translated, it gives CASSQDRQRDQPQHF.

This rearrangement joins TRBV5-1 to TRBJ1-1; tentative D call: TRBD1 (6 bases). Trimming took 0 bases from V and 7 from J, leaving 16 bases between them. CDR1 SGHRS and CDR2 YFSETQ come from the germline V gene. The CDR3 sequence is 15 residues long. The CDR3 sequence: CASSLAVSGGIEAFF. The CDR3 DNA reads TGCGCCAGCAGCTTGGCCGTTTCCGGGGGCATTGAAGCTTTCTTT.